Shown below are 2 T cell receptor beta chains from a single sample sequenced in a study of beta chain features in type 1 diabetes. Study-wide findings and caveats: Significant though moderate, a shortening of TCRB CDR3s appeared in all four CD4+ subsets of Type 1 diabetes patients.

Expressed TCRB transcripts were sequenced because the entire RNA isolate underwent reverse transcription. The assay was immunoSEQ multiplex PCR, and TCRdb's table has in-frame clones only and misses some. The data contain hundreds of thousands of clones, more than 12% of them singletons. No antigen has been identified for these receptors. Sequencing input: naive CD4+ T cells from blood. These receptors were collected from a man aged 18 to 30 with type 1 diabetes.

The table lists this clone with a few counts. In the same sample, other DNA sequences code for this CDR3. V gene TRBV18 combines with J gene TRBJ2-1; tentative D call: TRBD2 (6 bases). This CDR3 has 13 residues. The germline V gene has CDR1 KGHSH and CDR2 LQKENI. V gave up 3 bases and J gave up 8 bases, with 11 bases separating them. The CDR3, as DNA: TGTGCCAGCTCACCGCCAGGCGGGGATGAGCAGTTCTTC. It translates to CASSPPGGDEQFF.

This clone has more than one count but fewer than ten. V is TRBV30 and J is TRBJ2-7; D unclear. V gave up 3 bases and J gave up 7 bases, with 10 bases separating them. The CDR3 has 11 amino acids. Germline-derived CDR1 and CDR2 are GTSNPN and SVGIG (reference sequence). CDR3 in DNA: TGTGCCTGGAGCCTCTCCTGGGAGCAGTACTTC. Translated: CAWSLSWEQYF.